Sequencing of this T cell receptor (beta chain) was carried out in a study of blood T cell repertoires in COVID-19. Study summary: Sources were T cells, B-cell-depleted T cells, or PBMCs; the material itself was cDNA or gDNA.

Symptom resolution, clearance, or two negative PCRs marked the recovered donors of Cohort 3. Losses at the gene ends were 0 bases for V and 1 base for J; bases not matched to a gene: 6. Germline assignment: CDR1 LGHDT and CDR2 YNNKEL (reference sequence). There are 16 residues in the CDR3. Authors' data handling: The authors estimated nucleated cell counts from reference gene primer amplification. The table came from immunoSEQ multiplex PCR; TCRdb's copy has only in-frame clones and leaves some out. The D gene and trimming were derived from the DNA, and the V and J assignments and clone size from that table. Of roughly 260,000 clones detected, 70% to 90% appear once; the ten largest clones hold over 1.5%.

The J gene is TRBJ2-7, the V gene TRBV3-1 (or the pseudogene TRBV3-2); TRBD2 matches at 7 bases. The sequence derives from a woman aged 45-60 years who had recovered from COVID-19. The sequenced sample consisted of PBMCs or T cells enriched from blood (not recorded which). The CDR3 coding sequence is TGTGCCAGCAGCCAAGATCTTAAGCGGGGATCCTACGAGCAGTACTTC. This encodes CASSQDLKRGSYEQYF.